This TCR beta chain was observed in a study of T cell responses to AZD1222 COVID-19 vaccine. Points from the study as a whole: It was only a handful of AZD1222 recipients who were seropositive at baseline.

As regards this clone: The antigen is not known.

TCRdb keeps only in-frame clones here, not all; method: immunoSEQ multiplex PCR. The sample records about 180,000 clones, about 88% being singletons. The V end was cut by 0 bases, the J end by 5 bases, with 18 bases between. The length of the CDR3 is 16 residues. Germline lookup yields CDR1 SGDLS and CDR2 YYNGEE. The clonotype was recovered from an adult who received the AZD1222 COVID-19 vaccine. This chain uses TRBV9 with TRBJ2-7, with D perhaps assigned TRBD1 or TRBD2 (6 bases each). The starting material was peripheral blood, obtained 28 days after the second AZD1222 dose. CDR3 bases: TGTGCCAGCAGCGTAGCTGGGGGGCCCTCTCAGGACGAGCAGTACTTC. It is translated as CASSVAGGPSQDEQYF.